Only one count was recorded for the clone carrying this T cell receptor beta chain. Its antigen is as yet unknown. This sample is drawn from a study of OX40 agonist ivuxolimab in advanced cancers. Clones were sequenced by immunoSEQ multiplex PCR, and TCRdb holds only the in-frame ones, with some missing. Of about 80,000 clones in the sample, 92% are singletons; the top ten hold roughly 9%. Overall study findings and caveats: CD4+ T cells averaged fewer expanded clones than CD8+ T cells.

Samples were taken at baseline and on day 1 of cycles 4 and 7. This sequence was found in an adult with an advanced solid tumor such as melanoma, head and neck, liver or kidney cancer. The specimen was CD4+ or CD8+ T cells sorted from blood, collected in a trial of the OX40 agonist ivuxolimab.

The CDR3 nucleotides are TGTGCCAGCAGTTCACTCACAGCGGGCCAAGAGACCCAGTACTTC. Translated: CASSSLTAGQETQYF. The chain joins TRBV27 to TRBJ2-5; a weak D match, TRBD2 (6 bases). This CDR3 region has 15 residues. Germline lookup yields CDR1 MNHEY and CDR2 SMNVEV (reference sequence). Trimming stripped 4 bases from V and 1 base from J, with 13 bases between.